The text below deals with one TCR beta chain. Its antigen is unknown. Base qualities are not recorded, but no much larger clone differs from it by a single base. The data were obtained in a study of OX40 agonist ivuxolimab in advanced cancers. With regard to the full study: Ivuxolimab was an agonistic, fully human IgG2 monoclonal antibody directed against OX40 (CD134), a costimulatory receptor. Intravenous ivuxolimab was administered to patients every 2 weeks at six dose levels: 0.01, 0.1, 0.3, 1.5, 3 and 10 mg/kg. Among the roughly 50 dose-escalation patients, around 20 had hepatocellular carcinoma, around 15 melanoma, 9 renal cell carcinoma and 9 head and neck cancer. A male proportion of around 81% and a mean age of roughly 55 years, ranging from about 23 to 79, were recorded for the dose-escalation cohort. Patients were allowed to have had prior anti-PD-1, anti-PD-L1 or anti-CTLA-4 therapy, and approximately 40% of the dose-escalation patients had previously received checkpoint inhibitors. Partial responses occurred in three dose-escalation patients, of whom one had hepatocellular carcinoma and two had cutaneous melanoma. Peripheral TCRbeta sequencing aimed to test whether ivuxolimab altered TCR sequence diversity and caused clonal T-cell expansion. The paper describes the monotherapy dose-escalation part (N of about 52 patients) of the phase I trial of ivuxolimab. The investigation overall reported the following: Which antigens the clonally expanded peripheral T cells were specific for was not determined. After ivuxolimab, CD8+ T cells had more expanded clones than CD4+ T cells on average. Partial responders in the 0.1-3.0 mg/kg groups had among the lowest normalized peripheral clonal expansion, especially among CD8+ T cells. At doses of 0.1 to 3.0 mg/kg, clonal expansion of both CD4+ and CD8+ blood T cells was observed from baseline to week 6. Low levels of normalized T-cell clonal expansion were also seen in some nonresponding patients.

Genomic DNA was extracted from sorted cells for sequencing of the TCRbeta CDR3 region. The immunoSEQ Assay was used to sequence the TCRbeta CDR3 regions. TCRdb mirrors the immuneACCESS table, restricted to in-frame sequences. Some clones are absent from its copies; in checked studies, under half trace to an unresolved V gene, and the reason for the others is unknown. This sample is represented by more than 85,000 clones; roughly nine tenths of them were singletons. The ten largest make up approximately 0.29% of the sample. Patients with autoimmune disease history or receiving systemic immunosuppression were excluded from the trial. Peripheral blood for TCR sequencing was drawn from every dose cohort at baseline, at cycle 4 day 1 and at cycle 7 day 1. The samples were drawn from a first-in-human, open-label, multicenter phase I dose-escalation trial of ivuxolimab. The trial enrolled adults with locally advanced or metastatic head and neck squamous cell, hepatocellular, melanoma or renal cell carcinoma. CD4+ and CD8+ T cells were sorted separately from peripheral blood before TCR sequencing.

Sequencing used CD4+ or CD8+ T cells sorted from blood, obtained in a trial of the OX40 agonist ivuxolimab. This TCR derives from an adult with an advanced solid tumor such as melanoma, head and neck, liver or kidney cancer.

The CDR3 has the sequence CASWTSPGREQYF. In nucleotides, the sequence is TGTGCCAGTTGGACTAGCCCTGGCAGAGAGCAGTACTTC. The chain was built from TRBV6-1 and TRBJ2-7; a stretch of 8 junction bases matches TRBD2. From its cysteine to its phenylalanine, the CDR3 spans 13 amino acids. The only DNA kept is the CDR3, 39 bases in frame from the first base. In the germline V gene, CDR1 corresponds to MNHNS and CDR2 to SASEGT. V lost 9 bases and J lost 7 bases, and the count of bases not matched to a germline gene is 11.